The 18 T cell receptor beta chains presented below share a single source sample, sequenced in a study of T cell changes during pregnancy in multiple sclerosis. Profiling relied on immunoSEQ multiplex PCR, and the TCRdb table lists in-frame clones only, not all of them. This table has 40,000 to 45,000 clones, roughly 91% appearing once. The source was CD8+ T cells from peripheral blood mononuclear cells, collected after pregnancy. Source of these receptors: a female donor in good health, enrolled as a control in a pregnancy study.

The chain carries TRBV27 and TRBJ2-7; D may be TRBD2 (6 bases). The CDR3 has 15 amino acids. Trimming cost V 5 bases and J 3 bases, with 17 bases left between them. Germline lookup yields CDR1 MNHEY and CDR2 SMNVEV (reference sequence). The CDR3 reads CASSIHRDSNYEQYF. CDR3 DNA: TGTGCCAGCAGTATCCACCGGGACTCCAACTACGAGCAGTACTTC.

The chain recombines TRBV4-1 with TRBJ2-1; D call uncertain. V lost 1 base to trimming and J lost 6 bases, with 10 bases between them. The CDR3 has 14 residues. CDR1 MGHRA and CDR2 YSYEKL come from the germline V gene. The CDR3 protein is CASSQGAQRNEQFF. The CDR3 bases are TGCGCCAGCAGCCAAGGCGCCCAGCGCAATGAGCAGTTCTTC.

V is TRBV30 and J is TRBJ2-1, with a possible D match to TRBD2 (5 bases). This CDR3 comprises 12 residues. V shed 6 bases and J shed 8 bases, with 14 bases lying between them. CDR1 and CDR2 from the germline V gene are GTSNPN and SVGIG (reference sequence). The CDR3 sequence: CACLQRVHEQFF. The CDR3 DNA sequence: TGTGCCTGTTTACAGAGGGTCCATGAGCAGTTCTTC.

V and J are TRBV7-8 and TRBJ1-1; D unclear. The CDR3 contains 13 residues. The germline V gene encodes CDR1 SGHVS and CDR2 FQNEAQ. V lost 4 bases and J 1 base, leaving 7 bases between the germline ends. The CDR3 sequence is CASSSYQNTEAFF. Here the CDR3 DNA reads TGTGCCAGCAGCTCCTACCAGAACACTGAAGCTTTCTTT.

V and J are TRBV7-2 and TRBJ2-5; D call uncertain. The ends were cut back, 5 bases at V and 5 bases at J, with 15 bases in the middle. This CDR3 contains 14 residues. Germline assignment: CDR1 SGHTA and CDR2 FQGNSA. The CDR3 sequence: CASSPGASRETQYF. CDR3 DNA: TGTGCCAGCAGCCCCGGAGCGTCAAGGGAGACCCAGTACTTC.

CDR3 coding DNA: TGTGCCAGCAGCATGACAGGGGGGGAAAAACTGTTTTTT. Its protein product is CASSMTGGEKLFF. The chain recombines TRBV7-9 with TRBJ1-4; 9 nucleotides align to TRBD1. The CDR3 is made up of 13 amino acids. V lost 5 bases to trimming and J lost 8 bases; unmatched junction nucleotides: 3. From germline, CDR1 is SEHNR and CDR2 FQNEAQ (reference sequence).

This clone occurred once. V gene TRBV6-5 combines with J gene TRBJ1-1; the D is unclear. The germline V and J ends were trimmed by 7 bases and 0 bases, with 12 bases remaining between them. The germline CDR1 and CDR2 sequences are MNHEY and SVGAGI. The CDR3 extends over 14 amino acids. This CDR3 is CASTYTGLNTEAFF. The CDR3 DNA follows: TGTGCCAGCACCTATACCGGTCTGAACACTGAAGCTTTCTTT.

This chain connects TRBV5-1 to TRBJ2-2; possible D gene TRBD1, 5 bases. This CDR3 has 15 amino acids. The V gene lost 3 bases and the J gene lost 1 base, with 10 bases spanning the gap. Germline CDR1 and CDR2: SGHRS and YFSETQ. CDR3 in DNA: TGCGCCAGCAGCTCTAGACAGCAGAACACCGGGGAGCTGTTTTTT. Its translation: CASSSRQQNTGELFF.

The J gene is TRBJ1-1, the V gene TRBV27, with D perhaps TRBD1 (5 bases). The CDR3 runs to 14 residues. The ends were cut back, 0 bases at V and 7 bases at J, with 12 bases in the middle. Germline lookup yields CDR1 MNHEY and CDR2 SMNVEV (reference sequence). The DNA for the CDR3 is TGTGCCAGCAGTTTATCGCTGGGGGGGGATGAAGCTTTCTTT. Protein sequence: CASSLSLGGDEAFF.

The rearrangement joins TRBV19 to TRBJ1-4, with 7 bases matching TRBD1. V gave up 5 bases and J gave up 8 bases; unmatched junction bases: 5. There are 13 residues in the CDR3. Germline V gene data show CDR1 as LNHDA and CDR2 as SQIVND (reference sequence). CDR3 DNA sequence: TGTGCCAGTAGTCAAGGGGGCTTAGAAAAACTGTTTTTT. Amino acid sequence: CASSQGGLEKLFF.

The J gene is TRBJ1-2, the V gene TRBV5-1; 8 nucleotides agree with TRBD1. Germline V gene sequence: CDR1 SGHRS, CDR2 YFSETQ. The length of the CDR3 is 15 residues. The V and J ends lost 4 bases and 3 bases, in that order; junction bases with no gene match: 8. CDR3 amino acids: CASSPLTTGDYGYTF. In DNA form, the CDR3 reads TGCGCCAGCAGCCCCTTAACGACAGGGGACTATGGCTACACCTTC.

This clone was seen more than once but under ten times. This rearrangement joins TRBV6-6 to TRBJ2-4; 7 nucleotides line up with TRBD2. This CDR3 comprises 14 residues. The germline V gene has CDR1 MNHNY and CDR2 SVGAGI (reference sequence). V lost 11 bases to trimming and J lost 8 bases; unmatched junction nucleotides: 15. In nucleotides, the CDR3 is TGTGCCGGGGGAGGGGCGTCCAATGGGGACATTCAGTACTTC. Translated, it gives CAGGGASNGDIQYF.

CDR3 protein: CASSLISGSDSPLHF. In DNA, the CDR3 is TGTGCCAGCAGCCTAATCTCGGGGTCCGATTCACCCCTCCACTTT. The V call is TRBV7-6, the J call TRBJ1-6; D remains ambiguous. The V and J ends lost 5 bases and 8 bases respectively, with 16 bases between them. The CDR3 is 15 amino acids. Germline lookup yields CDR1 SGHVS and CDR2 FNYEAQ.

V is TRBV7-2 and J is TRBJ2-7, with 7 bases aligning to TRBD1. V trimming: 5 bases; J trimming: 3 bases; junction bases outside the gene matches: 7. The CDR3 sequence is 14 residues long. CDR1 SGHTA and CDR2 FQGNSA come from the germline V gene. In nucleotides, the CDR3 is TGTGCCAGCAGCCACCGGGACAGCCTCTACGAGCAGTACTTC. The encoded protein is CASSHRDSLYEQYF.

The chain uses TRBV5-1 and TRBJ1-2; possible D gene TRBD1, 5 bases. Germline V CDR1 and CDR2: SGHRS, YFSETQ. The CDR3 is 15 amino acids. The V end lost 4 bases, the J end lost 0 bases, and 13 bases lay between the germline ends. The CDR3 is CASSDPGYPNYGYTF. CDR3 DNA sequence: TGCGCCAGCAGCGACCCAGGGTATCCTAACTATGGCTACACCTTC.

CDR3 sequence: CASSRRGNTEAFF. In DNA form, the CDR3 reads TGTGCCAGCAGCCGAAGGGGGAACACTGAAGCTTTCTTT. The chain employs TRBV7-9 and TRBJ1-1; maybe TRBD1 (5 bases). The germline V and J ends were trimmed by 5 bases and 1 base, with 8 bases remaining between them. This CDR3 has 13 residues. Germline CDR1 reads SEHNR; CDR2 reads FQNEAQ (reference sequence).

V is TRBV7-9 and J is TRBJ1-5; a possible D gene is TRBD1 (6 bases). Germline loops: CDR1 SEHNR, CDR2 FQNEAQ (reference sequence). Between the trimmed V and J ends, which lost 1 base and 2 bases, there was a span of 6 bases. The CDR3 spans 14 residues. CDR3 sequence reads: CASSLGGRNQPQHF. CDR3 nucleotides: TGTGCCAGCAGCTTAGGGGGGCGCAATCAGCCCCAGCATTTT.

V is TRBV19 and J is TRBJ2-7; 7 bases match TRBD2. V was clipped by 2 bases and J by 3 bases; unmatched bases: 7. The CDR3 is 15 amino acids. Germline V CDR1 and CDR2: LNHDA, SQIVND (reference sequence). CDR3 bases: TGTGCCAGTAGTATATTTGGCGGGGGTAACTACGAGCAGTACTTC. This codes for CASSIFGGGNYEQYF.